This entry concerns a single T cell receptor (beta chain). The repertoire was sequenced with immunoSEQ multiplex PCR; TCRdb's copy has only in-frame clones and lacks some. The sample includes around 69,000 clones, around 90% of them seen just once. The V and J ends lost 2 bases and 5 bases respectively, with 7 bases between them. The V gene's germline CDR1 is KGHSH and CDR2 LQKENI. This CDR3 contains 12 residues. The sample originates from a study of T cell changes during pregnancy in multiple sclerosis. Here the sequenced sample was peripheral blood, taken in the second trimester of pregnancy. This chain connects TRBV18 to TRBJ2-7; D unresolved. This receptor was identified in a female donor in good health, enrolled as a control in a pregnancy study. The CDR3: CASSPTTDEQYF. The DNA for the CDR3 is TGTGCCAGCTCACCAACCACAGACGAGCAGTACTTC.